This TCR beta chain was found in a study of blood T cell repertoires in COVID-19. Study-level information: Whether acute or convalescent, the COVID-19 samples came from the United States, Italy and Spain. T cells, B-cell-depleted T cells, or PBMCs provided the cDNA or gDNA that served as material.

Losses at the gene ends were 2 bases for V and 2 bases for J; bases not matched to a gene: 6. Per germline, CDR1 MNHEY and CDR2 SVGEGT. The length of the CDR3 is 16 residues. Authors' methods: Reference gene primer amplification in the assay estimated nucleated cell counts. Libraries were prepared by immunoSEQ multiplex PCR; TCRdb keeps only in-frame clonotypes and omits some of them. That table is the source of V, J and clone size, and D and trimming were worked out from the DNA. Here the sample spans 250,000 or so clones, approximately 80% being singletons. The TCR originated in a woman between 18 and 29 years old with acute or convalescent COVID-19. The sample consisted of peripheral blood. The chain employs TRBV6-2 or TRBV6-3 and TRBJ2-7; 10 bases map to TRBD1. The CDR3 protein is CASSYPAGQGTYEQYF. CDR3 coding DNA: TGTGCCAGCAGTTACCCTGCGGGACAGGGGACCTACGAGCAGTACTTC.